This T cell receptor (beta chain) was identified during a study of T cell repertoires in cytomegalovirus infection. Whole-study context: In public TCR beta signatures, there were indications of both CMV infection and matching HLA type.

Notes on the study in general: Pooled public TCR beta family frequency picked out CMV carriers with the relevant HLA. Ex vivo, HLA-C-restricted CMV-specific TCR beta clonotypes prevailed over the rest of the response.

This CDR3 spans 15 amino acids. Germline assignment: CDR1 SGHTA and CDR2 FQGNSA. After removal of 1 base from V and 7 bases from J, the junction contained 3 bases not matched to a gene. TCRdb re-called the reads with MiXCR, one entry per CDR3 protein. Of around 740,000 distinct CDR3 sequences detected, roughly a third appear once; the ten largest clones hold 2.8%. This clonotype appeared many times. Its antigen is not known. The rearrangement joins TRBV7-2 to TRBJ1-5; 11 nucleotides align to TRBD1. The receptor was isolated from a human donor in good health (CMV status not recorded). Some clones in this sample may be carry-over from other donors' samples. Sequenced: PBMCs. The CDR3 DNA is TGTGCCAGCAGCTTAGGGACAGGGGGCAGGCAGCCCCAGCATTTT. Protein product: CASSLGTGGRQPQHF.